Listed here are 15 T cell receptor beta chains from one sample, sequenced in a study of beta chain features in type 1 diabetes. Expressed TCRB transcripts were sequenced after all isolated RNA was converted to cDNA. Assay: immunoSEQ multiplex PCR; the TCRdb copy retains only in-frame clones and omits some. The repertoire holds about 320,000 clones, with around 13% as singletons. Sequences were obtained from central memory CD4+ T cells from blood. The receptors originated from a man under 40 in good health.

The J gene is TRBJ2-5, the V gene TRBV29-1, with D perhaps matching TRBD2 (6 bases). The germline V gene encodes CDR1 SQVTM and CDR2 ANQGSEA. Trimming took 4 bases from V and 6 from J, leaving 12 bases between them. The CDR3 spans 12 residues. CDR3 sequence reads: CSVVGREQTQYF. CDR3 coding DNA: TGCAGCGTTGTTGGTCGGGAGCAGACCCAGTACTTC.

This clone appeared many times. V and J are TRBV7-2 and TRBJ1-2; 9 positions agree with TRBD1. The CDR3 is 17 residues long. V was pared by 5 bases and J by 3 bases, with 13 bases of the junction left unmatched. Germline lookup yields CDR1 SGHTA and CDR2 FQGNSA. DNA of the CDR3: TGTGCCAGCAGCCCTACTTTACAGGGGGCGACCCACTATGGCTACACCTTC. This sequence encodes CASSPTLQGATHYGYTF.

The chain combines TRBV4-3 with TRBJ2-7, with D perhaps matching TRBD1 (6 bases). CDR1 is LGHNA and CDR2 is YSLEER in the germline V gene. The CDR3 runs 17 residues. V gave up 0 bases and J gave up 0 bases, with 15 bases separating them. DNA of the CDR3: TGCGCCAGCAGCCAAGACTCCCGGACAGCCGACTCCTACGAGCAGTACGTC. Translating gives CASSQDSRTADSYEQYV.

J is TRBJ2-7 and V is TRBV6-6; 9 bases agree with TRBD1. The V gene end was trimmed by 5 bases and the J gene end by 2 bases; junction bases not matched to a gene: 1. The length of the CDR3 is 13 residues. Germline CDR1 and CDR2: MNHNY and SVGAGI (reference sequence). CDR3 sequence (DNA): TGTGCCAGCAGTGGGGACAGGGCCTACGAGCAGTACGTC. This translates into CASSGDRAYEQYV.

This clone was observed a few times. V gene TRBV11-3 combines with J gene TRBJ2-1, with 7 bases aligning to TRBD2. J lost 9 bases, V lost 1 base, and 12 bases had no gene match. The CDR3 spans 16 residues. The germline V gene has CDR1 SGHNT and CDR2 YENEEA. This CDR3 is CASSLGGGSGLGEQFF. The CDR3 DNA reads TGTGCCAGCAGCTTAGGCGGCGGGAGCGGCTTGGGTGAGCAGTTCTTC.

This clone was detected only a few times. CDR3 sequence (DNA): TGCGCCAGCAGCCAAGTGGTGGGGGGTACCAATGAGCAGTTCTTC. Translating gives CASSQVVGGTNEQFF. The chain joins TRBV4-3 to TRBJ2-1, with a possible D match to TRBD2 (6 bases). Germline CDR1 is LGHNA and CDR2 is YSLEER. The CDR3 extends over 15 amino acids. The V end lost 1 base, the J end lost 6 bases, and 13 bases lay between the germline ends.

J is TRBJ1-1 and V is TRBV7-9; no firm D call. V shed 5 bases and J shed 1 base, with 8 bases lying between them. Germline values: CDR1 SEHNR, CDR2 FQNEAQ (reference sequence). This CDR3 is built from 13 residues. The CDR3 loop is CASSKGPNTEAFF. The CDR3 region has the DNA TGTGCCAGCAGCAAAGGTCCGAACACTGAAGCTTTCTTT. Together with reference TRBV7-9 and TRBJ1-1, the CDR3 gives the full variable domain: DTGVSQNPRHKITKRGQNVTFRCDPISEHNRLYWYRQTLGQGPEFLTYFQNEAQLEKSRLLSDRFSAERPKGSFSTLEIQRTEQGDSAMYLCASSKGPNTEAFFGQGTRLTVV.

V usage is TRBV4-1 and J usage is TRBJ2-1; weak D call: TRBD2 (5 bases). In germline, CDR1 is MGHRA, CDR2 YSYEKL. The CDR3 is 16 residues long. V was clipped by 0 bases and J by 4 bases, with 13 bases between them. CDR3 in DNA: TGCGCCAGCAGCCAAGAGGGAACGGGGATATACAATGAGCAGTTCTTC. Its protein product is CASSQEGTGIYNEQFF.

This clone came up a few times. V usage is TRBV7-2 and J usage is TRBJ2-5, with D uncertain. Per germline, CDR1 SGHTA and CDR2 FQGNSA. CDR3 length: 15 amino acids. The V gene lost 1 base and the J gene lost 3 bases, with 12 bases spanning the gap. DNA for the CDR3: TGTGCCAGCAGCTTAGGGGCAACCTGGGAAGAGACCCAGTACTTC. It yields the protein CASSLGATWEETQYF.

About this clone itself: A far larger clone lies a single base away; this is likely a read error. V and J are TRBV5-4 and TRBJ2-5; 10 nucleotides align to TRBD2. The CDR3 is 14 amino acids. Unmatched junction bases numbered 0, after V lost 1 base and J lost 3 bases. Germline CDR1 SGHNT, CDR2 YYREEE (reference sequence). Here the CDR3 DNA reads TGTGCCAGCAGCTTGACTAGCGGGGAAGAGACCCAGTACTTC. Its protein product is CASSLTSGEETQYF.

This chain joins TRBV7-6 and TRBJ2-1, with 7 nucleotides matching TRBD2. Germline trimming cut 0 bases from V and 5 bases from J; bases unmatched to any gene: 1. CDR3 length equals 14 residues. CDR1 is SGHVS and CDR2 is FNYEAQ in the germline V gene. CDR3 amino acids: CASSLASGDNEQFF. The CDR3 DNA reads TGTGCCAGCAGCTTAGCGAGCGGGGACAATGAGCAGTTCTTC.

This clone was seen a handful of times. This chain uses TRBV5-1 with TRBJ1-6, with a tentative D call TRBD1 (6 bases). This CDR3 spans 14 amino acids. Germline V gives CDR1 SGHRS, CDR2 YFSETQ. The V gene lost 4 bases and the J gene lost 8 bases, with 13 bases spanning the gap. The chain's CDR3 is CASSLLGADSPLHF. In DNA, the CDR3 is TGCGCCAGCAGCCTACTGGGGGCGGATTCACCCCTCCACTTT.

This clone was detected only a few times. The chain links TRBV29-1 to TRBJ2-3; TRBD1 matches at 11 bases. The CDR3 covers 14 residues. V lost 4 bases, J lost 5 bases, and 5 bases stayed unmatched. Germline lookup yields CDR1 SQVTM and CDR2 ANQGSEA. The CDR3 nucleotides are TGCAGCGTTGGTGGACAGGGGGCAGGAGATACGCAGTATTTT. Protein product: CSVGGQGAGDTQYF.

This clone turned up a few times. The rearrangement joins TRBV19 to TRBJ1-2, with TRBD1 matching 7 bases. Germline assignment: CDR1 LNHDA and CDR2 SQIVND (reference sequence). There are 15 residues in the CDR3. V was clipped by 8 bases and J by 1 base; unmatched bases: 10. In DNA form, the CDR3 reads TGTGCCAGTCTCAGACAGGGAAGTATTAACTATGGCTACACCTTC. Encoded protein: CASLRQGSINYGYTF.

This chain connects TRBV19 to TRBJ2-1; no firm D call. Germline CDR1 and CDR2: LNHDA and SQIVND (reference sequence). The ends were cut back, 3 bases at V and 6 bases at J, with 12 bases in the middle. The CDR3 has 14 residues. CDR3 bases: TGTGCCAGTAGTATTAGCCCCCGTCTCAATGAGCAGTTCTTC. The encoded protein is CASSISPRLNEQFF.